Below are 12 T cell receptor beta chains sequenced from a single sample in a study of blood T cell repertoires in COVID-19. Clones were sequenced by immunoSEQ multiplex PCR, and TCRdb holds only the in-frame ones, with some missing. Of roughly 250,000 clones in the sample, 75% to 90% were seen once. Sequencing was done on a sample of PBMCs or T cells enriched from blood (not recorded which). These receptors were obtained from a woman in her twenties or thirties who had recovered from COVID-19.

The V and J genes are TRBV1 and TRBJ2-5; TRBD2 is the table's D call, not checked against the DNA. TRBV1 is a listed pseudogene. The CDR3 runs to 17 residues. CDR3 nucleotide sequence: TGCACCAGCGCCCCCTGGAGGGTAGCGGGAGTTGAAGAGACCCAGTACTTC. It specifies CTSAPWRVAGVEETQYF.

The chain uses TRBV3-1 (or the pseudogene TRBV3-2) and TRBJ2-1, with 10 bases lining up with TRBD2. There are 17 residues in the CDR3. J lost 0 bases, V lost 6 bases, and 8 bases had no gene match. CDR1 LGHDT and CDR2 YNNKEL come from the germline V gene (reference sequence). This chain's CDR3 is CASRLSGRSSSYNEQFF. For the CDR3, the DNA is TGTGCCAGCAGGCTTAGCGGGAGGTCAAGCTCCTACAATGAGCAGTTCTTC.

A single count supports this clone. The rearrangement links TRBV9 to TRBJ1-1, with D possibly being TRBD1 (6 bases). The CDR3 length is 16 residues. The ends were cut back, 0 bases at V and 0 bases at J, with 12 bases in the middle. CDR1 SGDLS and CDR2 YYNGEE come from the germline V gene. The CDR3 DNA reads TGTGCCAGCAGCGTAGGCGGACAGCCGCTGAACACTGAAGCTTTCTTT. Residues: CASSVGGQPLNTEAFF.

The chain is built from TRBV5-1 and TRBJ1-1, with TRBD1 as a possible D gene (5 bases). V was clipped by 5 bases and J by 8 bases, with 10 bases between them. This CDR3 has 11 amino acids. Germline loops: CDR1 SGHRS, CDR2 YFSETQ. CDR3 loop: CASRNRTEAFF. The CDR3 nucleotides read TGCGCCAGCAGAAATCGGACAGAAGCTTTCTTT.

This sequence joins TRBV28 and TRBJ1-2, with TRBD1 matching over 12 bases. The CDR3 loop spans 17 amino acids. V lost 7 bases and J lost 3; bases outside the gene matches: 12. The germline V gene has CDR1 MDHEN and CDR2 SYDVKM. The CDR3, as DNA: TGTGCCAGCATAACCTTTCGGGACAGGGGGCGCGACTATGGCTACACCTTC. Translation: CASITFRDRGRDYGYTF.

The rearrangement links TRBV2 to TRBJ1-2; D unclear. The germline V and J ends were trimmed by 1 base and 4 bases, with 10 bases remaining between them. Germline-derived CDR1 and CDR2 are SNHLY and FYNNEI. CDR3 length: 14 amino acids. For the CDR3, the DNA is TGTGCCAGCAGTGAAGGGGCTTTTCGCTATGGCTACACCTTC. This sequence encodes CASSEGAFRYGYTF.

The rearrangement joins TRBV5-1 to TRBJ2-7; D uncertain. The DNA end is more similar to TRBJ2-5, so the J call may be wrong. Per the germline V gene, CDR1 is SGHRS and CDR2 is YFSETQ. This CDR3 is 14 amino acids long. DNA of the CDR3: TGCGCCAGCAGCTTGGCACTACTTAGAGAGACCCAGTACTTC. This translates into CASSLALLRETQYF.

The chain joins TRBV6-4 to TRBJ1-2; 7 positions match TRBD1. The V segment lost 5 bases and the J segment 4 bases; nucleotides outside the gene matches: 10. Germline V gene data show CDR1 as MRHNA and CDR2 as SNTAGT. CDR3 length: 15 amino acids. The CDR3 protein is CASSSGQGGGYGYTF. CDR3 nucleotide sequence: TGTGCCAGCAGTAGCGGCCAGGGGGGTGGCTATGGCTACACCTTC.

The chain couples TRBV30 to TRBJ2-6; 7 nucleotides match TRBD1. V lost 5 bases, J lost 0 bases, and 7 bases stayed unmatched. The CDR3 has 16 residues. The V gene's germline CDR1 is GTSNPN and CDR2 SVGIG (reference sequence). CDR3 region: CAWQTGAHSGANVLTF. Here the CDR3 DNA reads TGTGCCTGGCAAACAGGGGCACACTCTGGGGCCAACGTCCTGACTTTC. The full variable domain, with the rest looked up from reference TRBV30 and TRBJ2-6, is SQTIHQWPATLVQPVGSPLSLECTVEGTSNPNLYWYRQAAGRGLQLLFYSVGIGQISSEVPQNLSASRPQDRQFILSSKKLLLSDSGFYLCAWQTGAHSGANVLTFGAGSRLTVL.

This chain uses TRBV6-5 with TRBJ1-6; D unresolved. V was pared by 4 bases and J by 6 bases, with 16 bases between. Germline V gene sequence: CDR1 MNHEY, CDR2 SVGAGI. The CDR3 is made up of 16 amino acids. As DNA, the CDR3 is TGTGCCAGCAGTTCCTTCGGGGAGGGCTTTAATTCACCCCTCCACTTT. Its translation: CASSSFGEGFNSPLHF.

The sample holds one count of this clone. The V and J genes are TRBV15 and TRBJ2-5; no clear D gene. Germline V CDR1 and CDR2: LNHNV, YYDKDF (reference sequence). This CDR3 comprises 13 residues. V gave up 1 base and J gave up 1 base, with 4 bases separating them. For the CDR3, the DNA is TGTGCCACCAGCAGAGGACTCCAAGAGACCCAGTACTTC. This codes for CATSRGLQETQYF.

The rearrangement joins TRBV11-2 to TRBJ2-3; D remains ambiguous. This CDR3 has 14 amino acids. V lost 0 bases, J lost 4 bases, and 8 bases lay in between. From germline, CDR1 is SGHAT and CDR2 FQNNGV. The DNA of the CDR3 is TGTGCCAGCAGCTTAGATGCAGAAGCAGATACGCAGTATTTT. Its translation is CASSLDAEADTQYF.